Below, 8 T cell receptor beta chains from the same sample are listed, as sequenced in a study of prognosis after radiotherapy for stage I lung cancer. The study amplified the TCR beta CDR3 region from genomic DNA. This amplification was carried out by two rounds of multiplex PCR. Specific primers for each TRBV and TRBJ gene were what first-round PCR used. One entry per CDR3 protein results from TCRdb running MiXCR on the multiplex PCR reads. In the table there are about 59,000 distinct CDR3 sequences, 26% of which are singletons. This specimen consisted of PBMCs, obtained before or after stereotactic body radiation therapy (not recorded which). The receptor source for this set is a donor over 45 with non-small cell lung cancer.

Note on this clonotype: The missing conserved phenylalanine or tryptophan at the end of this CDR3 makes a read error likely. This sequence joins TRBV12-3 or TRBV12-4 and TRBJ1-6, with 8 bases that match TRBD1. V lost 6 bases and J lost 10; bases outside the gene matches: 8. CDR3 length equals 14 residues. The CDR3 DNA sequence: TGTGCCAGCAGCAGAGGACAGGGAACATCACCCCTCCACCTT. Translating it yields CASSRGQGTSPLHL.

Points on this clonotype: This probably arose from a read error, given a far larger clone one base away. This rearrangement joins TRBV20-1 to TRBJ2-1, with D perhaps TRBD1 or TRBD2 (6 bases each). CDR1 and CDR2 (germline): DFQATT, SNEGSKA (reference sequence). The CDR3 extends over 15 amino acids. V was pared by 3 bases and J by 10 bases, with 22 bases between. The CDR3 here is CSASVLGRGGYEQFF. The CDR3 coding sequence is TGCAGTGCTAGCGTATTAGGCAGGGGAGGTTACGAGCAGTTCTTC.

About this clonotype: A much bigger clone sits one base away, suggesting this may be a read error. J is TRBJ1-5 and V is TRBV20-1; perhaps TRBD1 as D (5 bases). The CDR3 sequence is 13 residues long. Germline assignment: CDR1 DFQATT and CDR2 SNEGSKA (reference sequence). V lost 6 bases and J 7 bases, leaving 16 bases between the germline ends. The CDR3 sequence: CSARHGAGQPQHF. The CDR3 DNA reads TGCAGTGCACGACACGGGGCCGGGCAGCCCCAGCATTTT.

This clonotype appeared many times. V usage is TRBV12-3 or TRBV12-4 and J usage is TRBJ1-5, with D possibly TRBD1 on 6 matching bases. The CDR3 sequence is 13 residues long. V gave up 6 bases and J gave up 6 bases, with 12 bases separating them. The CDR3 DNA reads as TGTGCCAGCAGACAACAGGGCAGTCAGCCCCAGCATTTT. Its translation is CASRQQGSQPQHF.

This clonotype was detected a few times. Just one base apart from a much larger clone, this may be a read error. This rearrangement joins TRBV19 to TRBJ2-5; 11 nucleotides line up with TRBD2. The CDR3 runs to 15 residues. Germline V gene data show CDR1 as LNHDA and CDR2 as SQIVND (reference sequence). After removal of 3 bases from V and 4 bases from J, the junction contained 4 bases not matched to a gene. The CDR3 coding sequence is TGTGCCAGTAGTATGACTAGCGGGGAGGGAGAGACCCAGTACTTC. Protein sequence: CASSMTSGEGETQYF.

Ten or more counts support this clonotype. This chain connects TRBV5-4 to TRBJ1-3; D gene ambiguous. V lost 5 bases to trimming and J lost 4 bases, with 13 bases between them. The length of the CDR3 is 14 residues. The germline CDR1 and CDR2 sequences are SGHNT and YYREEE (reference sequence). CDR3 in amino acids: CASRPDTTGNTIYF. The CDR3, as DNA: TGTGCCAGCAGACCAGACACTACAGGAAACACCATATATTTT.

The sample holds a few counts of this clonotype. The chain joins TRBV19 to TRBJ2-4; the D gene is possibly TRBD2 (5 bases). Trimming cost V 4 bases and J 6 bases, with 16 bases left between them. Germline lookup yields CDR1 LNHDA and CDR2 SQIVND (reference sequence). The CDR3 runs to 15 residues. CDR3 in amino acids: CASSNRTRSRNIQYF. DNA for the CDR3: TGTGCCAGTAGTAACCGGACTCGGTCGAGAAACATTCAGTACTTC.

This clonotype was seen repeatedly, ten times or more. This chain joins TRBV20-1 and TRBJ2-3, with a tentative D call TRBD2 (5 bases). The V gene lost 4 bases and the J gene lost 0 bases, with 14 bases spanning the gap. The CDR3 covers 15 residues. From germline, CDR1 is DFQATT and CDR2 SNEGSKA (reference sequence). The chain's CDR3 is CSATLSSYSTDTQYF. The CDR3 region has the DNA TGCAGTGCTACGTTGTCTAGCTATAGCACAGATACGCAGTATTTT.